This TCR beta chain was sequenced in a study of cytomegalovirus exposure and HLA in healthy donors (dated by TCRdb to 2016 to 2017). Looking at the study overall: In an earlier analysis of several hundred of the donors, approximately 300 Gb of sequence data and 100 million or so unique TCR beta sequences from 150 million to 200 million T cells were reported. An early release covering roughly 600 HLA-typed donors comprised 300 to 350 gigabases of sequencing data and tens of millions of unique TCR sequences. Among the roughly 400 genotyped donors, around 79% belonged to the genetic ancestry cluster associated with self-reported Caucasian donors. The study aimed to test whether cataloging public T cell receptors could reveal signatures of past pathogen exposure. The T cell repertoires of some 700 subjects were profiled by immunosequencing and related to cytomegalovirus serostatus. A separate validation cohort of 90 to 150 different subjects was used in addition to the roughly 670-subject first cohort. The study combined high-throughput TCR immunosequencing, statistical association of individual TCRs with disease status, and machine learning to predict cytomegalovirus infection status. To study patterns of TCR occurrence, a later analysis re-analyzed previously published TCR beta repertoires from more than 550 donors and added high-resolution HLA genotyping. Rather than using new phenotypic data, the later analysis identified candidate immune exposures from TCR beta sequences and from how often those sequences occurred across donors. An earlier analysis of 450 to 750 of the donors used high-throughput TCR beta sequencing to judge whether each TCR beta V gene segment behaved as functional or pseudogenic. Donor age, sex, ethnicity and CMV serostatus were compiled together with the repertoire data. A later genetic analysis used genome-wide SNP genotypes for about three fifths of the 666 donors, treating that subset as a discovery cohort. All discovery cohort repertoires had been generated using a single sequencing platform. HLA typing covered class I and class II loci at four-digit resolution. Typing coverage differed by locus: A, B, C, DRB1 and DQB1 were typed in about 620-640 donors, DQA1 in about 500, DPA1 in 600 to 610, and DPB1 in just under 480. Four or five DR-DQ haplotypes were treated as single units for association and clustering because of strong linkage in the cohort. Among some 400 genotyped donors of the cohort, an average of roughly 230,000 unique TCR beta nucleotide sequences was sequenced per donor, of which about 20% were non-productive.

The receptor library was made with the immunoSEQ multiplex PCR assay. For the multiplex PCR, a mixture combining 60 forward primers for TCR Vbeta segments and 13 reverse primers for TCR Jbeta segments was used. The CDR3 region of rearranged TCR beta genes was amplified from genomic DNA with a multiplex PCR assay. Amplified TCR beta libraries were sequenced as 87-base-pair reads on the Illumina HiSeq System. On the authors' methods: In a later analysis, roughly 80 million unique TCR beta chains were counted across the roughly 610 repertoires, and roughly 9.9 million of these chains were shared by at least two donors. Raw reads were error-corrected and collapsed into unique sequences with a nearest-neighbor algorithm that merged closely related sequences to remove PCR and sequencing errors. CDR3 sequences were aligned to IMGT reference sequences to assign V, D and J gene segments. For a sequence to be retained, at least a six-nucleotide match to both a V gene segment and a J gene segment was required. Rearrangements were classified as productive when the CDR3 lacked stop codons and remained in frame with V and J, and all other rearrangements were classified as non-productive. CDR3 was defined by IMGT convention, running from the second conserved V-encoded cysteine to the conserved J-encoded phenylalanine. Sequences without an unambiguous match to a single V gene segment were excluded from the earlier analysis of 587 of the donors. In an earlier analysis of a few hundred of the donors, a V segment was called functional when productive rearrangements were above 56.7%, and segregating when the standard deviation between donors exceeded 5%. A statistical classification framework was built to diagnose cytomegalovirus status from the catalog of TCR beta chain sequences. V and J gene assignment, in a later analysis, came from comparing TCR nucleotide sequences with IMGT/GENE-DB human TR gene sequences. The TCRdist pipeline was used in a later analysis to assign CDR3 sequences and most-parsimonious VDJ recombination scenarios. In a later analysis, every TCR beta chain was defined by the combination of its CDR3 amino acid sequence and its V-gene family, and reads without a unique V-gene family were dropped. A later analysis removed over 500 highly shared, low-generation-probability nucleotide sequences to deal with suspected cross-contamination and a sequencing artifact. A later analysis calculated a clonal expansion index for each public chain from normalized within-repertoire ranks of inferred template counts. A later analysis computed generation probabilities with a VDJ recombination model fitted to out-of-frame rearrangements, and checked the results against IGoR. In a later analysis, TCR-TCR, TCR-HLA and TCR-CMV co-occurrence was scored with hypergeometric tests, and a repertoire-size bias correction was applied to TCR pairs. False discovery rates were estimated in a later analysis by permuting HLA or CMV assignments 20 times. In a later analysis, co-occurring TCRs were grouped with DBSCAN, and TCRdist sequence similarity was added when clustering was performed within HLA-allele-positive subsets. For co-occurrence clustering, repertoires with fewer than 30,000 or more than 120,000 public chains were excluded, along with a handful of repertoires with anomalous nucleotide sharing. TCRdb holds this immuneACCESS table with in-frame rearrangements only. Some clones are missing; in checked studies, unresolved V genes explain under half, and the rest has no known cause. V and J calls and clone size are as listed in that table; D and trimming were resolved from the DNA. In all, the sample holds about 200,000 clones, and approximately 70% of those were seen once. In total, the top ten clones hold approximately 2.5% of the sample.

Findings and caveats that apply to the study as a whole: The study gave a list of more than 150 TCR beta chains associated with cytomegalovirus. Across donors, most TCR sequences were observed very rarely, whereas some public TCRs were present in many individuals. Most CMV-associated TCR beta chains appeared to be HLA-restricted in a later analysis, and the HLA associations seemed to be driven largely by CMV exposure. In an earlier analysis of about 540 of the donors, most TCR beta V segments were observed in productive rearrangements about 90% or about 30% of the time, broadly matching IMGT annotations. Strong co-occurrence of HLA alleles, especially DR and DQ, made assigning TCR associations to individual alleles difficult. A few of the identified cytomegalovirus-associated TCR beta chains were confirmed in vitro to be specific for cytomegalovirus antigens. In a later analysis, HLA-associated TCR beta chains were found to be more clonally expanded and to have lower generation probabilities than equally common non-associated chains. Because some donors lacked HLA typing at each locus, the association tests relied only on the typed subset. In a later analysis, TCR association rates were found to vary across HLA loci, with the most associated TCRs seen for DRB1 alleles and the fewest for HLA-C alleles. The earlier analysis of 587 of the donors excluded around 17 rarely observed V segments, including chromosome 9 orphons, because counts were too low. An association between a missense DCLRE1C variant and V-gene and J-gene trimming of TCR beta chains was found in a later genetic analysis and replicated in an independent cohort. In this cohort, only TCR beta chains were sequenced, and detectable features were limited by the absence of alpha or paired-chain data. The 87-base-pair reads could not distinguish some IMGT-functional V segments, including TRBV6-2 and TRBV6-3, so those segments were excluded. A group of highly shared sequence variants was considered likely to be a technical artifact of the sequencing pipeline. A further reported finding was that TCR beta sequences accurately predicted the HLA-A and HLA-B alleles for most subjects in the first cohort. The authors suggested that the approach could potentially be generalized to other disease states and immunological phenotypes. Presence/absence analyses assumed roughly uniform sequencing depth across donors, an assumption that may not hold. According to a later genetic analysis, donors in an Asian-associated ancestry cluster had fewer N-insertions in productive TCRs than the roughly 670-donor mean. Linkage disequilibrium might explain the correlated functional status among segregating V segments, but an unknown experimental factor could not be excluded. For the cohort, immune exposure information was limited to CMV serostatus. Cytomegalovirus status was reported to be diagnosed by the classifier with high specificity and sensitivity in both the original and validation cohorts. Several of the top co-occurrence clusters appeared to be linked to parvovirus B19, influenza, CMV and Epstein-Barr virus, according to a later analysis. At a false discovery rate of 0.05, a later analysis linked around 17,000 TCR beta sequences to specific HLA alleles.

In the germline V gene, CDR1 corresponds to SGHRS and CDR2 to YFSETQ. CDR3 length: 14 amino acids, cysteine to phenylalanine. The retained sequence is limited to the CDR3, 42 bases, with the frame set at the first base. V sheds 4 bases and J sheds 8 bases, leaving 15 bases between their ends. Concerning this clone itself: Its target antigen remains unknown. No qualities accompany the bases; no much larger clone lies one base away.

The cohort was made up of around 720 healthy bone marrow donors. At the time of sampling, every cohort member was nominally healthy, though immune exposures that went unrecorded were likely present. The donor tested CMV seropositive, placing the donor among the 290 or so seropositive members of the cohort. A peripheral blood sample was provided by each donor, and peripheral blood mononuclear cells were used for TCR beta sequencing. The Qiagen DNeasy Blood Extraction Kit was used to extract genomic DNA from the blood cell samples. Sequenced: PBMCs. The rearrangement combines TRBV5-1 with TRBJ1-4; the D gene is not confidently resolved. The source of this sequence is a man aged 35 to 55 in good health and CMV-seropositive. The CDR3 reads CASSPEVLSEKLFF. The DNA reads TGCGCCAGCAGCCCTGAGGTCCTCTCCGAAAAACTGTTTTTT.